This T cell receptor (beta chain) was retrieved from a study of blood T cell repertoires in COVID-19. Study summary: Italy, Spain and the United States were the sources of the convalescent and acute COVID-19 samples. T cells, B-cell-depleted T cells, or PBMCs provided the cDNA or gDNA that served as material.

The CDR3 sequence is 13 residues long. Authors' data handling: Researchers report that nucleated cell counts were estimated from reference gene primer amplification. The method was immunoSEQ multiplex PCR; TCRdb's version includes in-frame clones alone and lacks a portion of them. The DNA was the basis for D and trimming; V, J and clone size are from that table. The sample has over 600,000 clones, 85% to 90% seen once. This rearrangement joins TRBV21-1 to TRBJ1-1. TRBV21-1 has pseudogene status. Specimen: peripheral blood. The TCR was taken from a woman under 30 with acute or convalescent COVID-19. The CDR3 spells CASSVLLNTEAFF. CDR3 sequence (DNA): TGTGCCAGCAGCGTTCTCCTTAACACTGAAGCTTTCTTT.